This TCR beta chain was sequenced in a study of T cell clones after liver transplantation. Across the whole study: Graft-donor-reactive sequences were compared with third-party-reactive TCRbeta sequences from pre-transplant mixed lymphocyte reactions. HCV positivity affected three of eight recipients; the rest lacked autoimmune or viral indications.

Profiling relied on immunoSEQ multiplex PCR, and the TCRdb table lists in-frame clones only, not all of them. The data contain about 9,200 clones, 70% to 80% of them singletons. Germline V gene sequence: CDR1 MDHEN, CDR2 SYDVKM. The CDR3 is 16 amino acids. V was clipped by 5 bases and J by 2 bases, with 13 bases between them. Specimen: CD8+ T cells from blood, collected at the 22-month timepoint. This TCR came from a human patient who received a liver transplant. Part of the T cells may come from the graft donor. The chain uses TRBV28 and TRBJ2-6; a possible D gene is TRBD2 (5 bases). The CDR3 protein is CASSLTLATGANVLTF. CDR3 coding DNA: TGTGCCAGCAGTCTGACTCTAGCCACTGGGGCCAACGTCCTGACTTTC.